Presented here are 5 T cell receptor beta chains from one specimen sequenced in a study of CXCR3-negative and CXCR3-positive naive CD8 T cells. In preparing the TRB cDNA libraries, 5' RACE with UMI labels was used. Reanalyzing the 5' RACE reads, TCRdb keeps one entry per CDR3 protein, without DNA. The sample includes 50,000 to 75,000 distinct CDR3 sequences. The sequenced sample was naive CXCR3- CD8+ T cells from blood. Subset defined: CD45RO-CCR7+CD27+CD95- naive CD8+ T cells lacking CXCR3 (TNR3-). These receptors originate from a human donor in good health. Some clones in this sample may be carry-over from other donors' samples.

The chain links TRBV3-1 to TRBJ2-1; without DNA, the TCRdb call of TRBD2 cannot be checked. CDR3 length: 17 amino acids. Per the germline V gene, CDR1 is LGHDT and CDR2 is YNNKEL (reference sequence). CDR3 sequence: CASSQRALGGGLNEQFF.

This chain uses TRBV5-1 with TRBJ2-7. Germline values: CDR1 SGHRS, CDR2 YFSETQ. The CDR3 loop spans 11 amino acids. The CDR3 protein is CASGRTGEQYF.

The chain combines TRBV7-3 with TRBJ2-2; the TCRdb call, TRBD1, lacks DNA for checking. Germline lookup yields CDR1 SGHTA and CDR2 FQGTGA. The CDR3 contains 17 residues. This chain's CDR3 is CASSLTPGLSDTGELFF.

The chain couples TRBV29-1 to TRBJ2-1; checking the TCRdb D call of TRBD1 is not possible without DNA. In germline, CDR1 is SQVTM, CDR2 ANQGSEA. The CDR3 spans 13 residues. The CDR3 loop is CSVEGGIGNEQFF.

The gene calls are TRBV6-2 or TRBV6-3 and TRBJ2-3; TCRdb outputs TRBD1, but without DNA this stays unchecked. This CDR3 region has 15 residues. Germline CDR1 reads MNHEY; CDR2 reads SVGEGT. The CDR3 protein is CASSDGGAGPDTQYF.